The 9 T cell receptor beta chains reported below all come from one sample, sequenced in a study of T cells in Graves' hyperthyroidism and ophthalmopathy. Amplification of TCR beta CDR3 regions used RNA as the template. Primed by the HTBI set, a first-round RT-PCR was run on the TCR CDR3. MiXCR was run by TCRdb on the multiplex PCR reads, yielding one entry per CDR3 protein. This table has some 150,000 distinct CDR3 sequences, over 20% appearing once. Source material: blood. These receptors were obtained from a woman aged 45-65 years with Graves' hyperthyroidism that later progressed to Graves' ophthalmopathy.

This clonotype was observed at least ten times. The chain employs TRBV5-1 and TRBJ2-3, with a possible D match to TRBD1 (6 bases). Germline CDR1 reads SGHRS; CDR2 reads YFSETQ. V gave up 0 bases and J gave up 6 bases, with 17 bases separating them. The CDR3 covers 16 residues. The CDR3, as DNA: TGCGCCAGCAGCTTGGACAGGGTGGCCGGGGAGGATACGCAGTATTTT. This sequence encodes CASSLDRVAGEDTQYF. The full variable domain, in which reference TRBV5-1 and TRBJ2-3 provide the parts outside the CDR3, is KAGVTQTPRYLIKTRGQQVTLSCSPISGHRSVSWYQQTPGQGLQFLFEYFSETQRNKGNFPGRFSGRQFSNSRSEMNVSTLELGDSALYLCASSLDRVAGEDTQYFGPGTRLTVL.

The chain joins TRBV20-1 to TRBJ1-6; D is unresolved. Per the germline V gene, CDR1 is DFQATT and CDR2 is SNEGSKA (reference sequence). V was cut by 3 bases and J by 6 bases, with 12 bases left in between. The CDR3 extends over 14 amino acids. CDR3 sequence (DNA): TGCAGTGCTAGGGAGCCGATCCTTAATTCACCCCTCCACTTT. Translating it yields CSAREPILNSPLHF.

The rearrangement joins TRBV7-3 to TRBJ1-6; D ambiguous. V lost 7 bases, J lost 6 bases, and 16 bases lay in between. The CDR3 is 15 amino acids. Germline V gene lookup returns CDR1 SGHTA and CDR2 FQGTGA. This CDR3 is CASNLGANPNSPLHF. In DNA form, the CDR3 reads TGTGCCAGCAACTTGGGAGCTAACCCTAATTCACCCCTCCACTTT.

This clonotype was seen many times. The chain combines TRBV9 with TRBJ2-3; D might be TRBD2 (6 bases). The V gene's germline CDR1 is SGDLS and CDR2 YYNGEE. V was clipped by 3 bases and J by 1 base, with 15 bases between them. The CDR3 runs 16 residues. CDR3 sequence (DNA): TGTGCCAGCAGCGAGAATAGCGGCCTAGGCACAGATACGCAGTATTTT. Translated, it gives CASSENSGLGTDTQYF.

This clonotype was observed many times. V gene TRBV15 combines with J gene TRBJ1-1; no firm D call. In germline, CDR1 is LNHNV, CDR2 YYDKDF (reference sequence). Between the trimmed V and J ends, which lost 0 bases and 4 bases, there was a span of 9 bases. The CDR3 loop spans 14 amino acids. The CDR3 sequence is CATSRDRIGTEAFF. In DNA form, the CDR3 reads TGTGCCACCAGCAGAGATAGGATCGGCACTGAAGCTTTCTTT.

This clonotype was counted many times. The chain is built from TRBV10-2 and TRBJ1-1; a weak D match, TRBD1 (5 bases). The ends were cut back, 6 bases at V and 4 bases at J, with 12 bases in the middle. CDR3 length equals 13 residues. From germline, CDR1 is WSHSY and CDR2 SAAADI. CDR3 sequence (DNA): TGCGCCAGCAGCCCACAGGTGTCCACTGAAGCTTTCTTT. Residues: CASSPQVSTEAFF.

The chain uses TRBV20-1 and TRBJ2-1, with 9 bases identical to TRBD1. The end of the DNA is better explained by TRBJ2-7, so the J call may be wrong. The CDR3 totals 14 residues. Germline loops: CDR1 DFQATT, CDR2 SNEGSKA (reference sequence). CDR3 residues: CSANRDRGYNEQYF. Written as DNA, the CDR3 is TGCAGTGCTAACCGAGACAGGGGGTACAATGAGCAGTACTTC.

In its sample, this clonotype was seen a few times. One end of the junction is discordant with germline, which a read error may explain. V gene TRBV28 combines with J gene TRBJ2-1; D tentatively reads TRBD1 or TRBD2 (5 bases each). This CDR3 spans 15 amino acids. CDR1 is MDHEN and CDR2 is SYDVKM in the germline V gene. The CDR3 DNA reads as TGTGCCAGCTTGGTGTCAGGGAGCTCCCACAATGAGCAGTTCTTC. It is translated as CASLVSGSSHNEQFF.

This chain uses TRBV2 with TRBJ2-2; D might be TRBD1 (6 bases). V was shortened by 1 base and J by 5 bases, with 11 bases between the two germline ends. Germline assignment: CDR1 SNHLY and CDR2 FYNNEI. The CDR3 is 15 residues long. CDR3 sequence: CASSEGQGWTGELFF. In nucleotides, the CDR3 is TGTGCCAGCAGTGAAGGGCAGGGGTGGACCGGGGAGCTGTTTTTT.